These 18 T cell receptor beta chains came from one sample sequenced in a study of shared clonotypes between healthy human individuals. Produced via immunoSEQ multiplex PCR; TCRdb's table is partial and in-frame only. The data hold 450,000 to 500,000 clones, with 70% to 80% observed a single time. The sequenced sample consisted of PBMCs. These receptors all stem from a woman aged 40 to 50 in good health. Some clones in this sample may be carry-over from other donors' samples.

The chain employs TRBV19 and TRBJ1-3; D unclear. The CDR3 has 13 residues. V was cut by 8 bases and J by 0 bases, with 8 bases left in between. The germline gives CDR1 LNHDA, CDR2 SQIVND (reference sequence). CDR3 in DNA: TGTGCCAGTGGTGCGAGCTCTGGAAACACCATATATTTT. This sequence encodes CASGASSGNTIYF.

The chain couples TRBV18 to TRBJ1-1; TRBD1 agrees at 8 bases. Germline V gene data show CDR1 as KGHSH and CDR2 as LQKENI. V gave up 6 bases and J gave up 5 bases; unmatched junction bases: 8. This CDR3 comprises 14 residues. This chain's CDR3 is CASSTNRGLTEAFF. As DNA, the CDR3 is TGTGCCAGCTCGACCAACAGGGGGTTGACTGAAGCTTTCTTT.

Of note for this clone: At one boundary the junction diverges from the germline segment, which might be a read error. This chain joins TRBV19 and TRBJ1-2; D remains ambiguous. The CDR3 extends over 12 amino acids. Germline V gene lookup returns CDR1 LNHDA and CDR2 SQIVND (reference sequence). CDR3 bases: TGTGTCAGTACAACAGAAAACTATGGCTACACCTTC. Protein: CVSTTENYGYTF.

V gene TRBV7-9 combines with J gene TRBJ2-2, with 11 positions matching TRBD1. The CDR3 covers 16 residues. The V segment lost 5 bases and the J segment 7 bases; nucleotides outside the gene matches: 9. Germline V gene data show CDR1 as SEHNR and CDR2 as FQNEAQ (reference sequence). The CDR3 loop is CASSQTWTGGSGELFF. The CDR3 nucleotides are TGTGCCAGCAGCCAAACCTGGACAGGGGGCAGCGGGGAGCTGTTTTTT.

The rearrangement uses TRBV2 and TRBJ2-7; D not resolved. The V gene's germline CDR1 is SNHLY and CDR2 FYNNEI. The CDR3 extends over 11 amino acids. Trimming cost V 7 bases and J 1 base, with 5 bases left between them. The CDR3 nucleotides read TGTGCCAGCACTGATTCCTACGAGCAGTACTTC. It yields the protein CASTDSYEQYF.

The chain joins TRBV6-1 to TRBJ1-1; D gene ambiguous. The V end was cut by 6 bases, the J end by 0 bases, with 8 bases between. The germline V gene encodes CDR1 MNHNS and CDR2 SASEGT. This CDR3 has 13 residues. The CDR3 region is CASRSTVNTEAFF. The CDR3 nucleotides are TGTGCCAGCAGATCGACGGTGAACACTGAAGCTTTCTTT.

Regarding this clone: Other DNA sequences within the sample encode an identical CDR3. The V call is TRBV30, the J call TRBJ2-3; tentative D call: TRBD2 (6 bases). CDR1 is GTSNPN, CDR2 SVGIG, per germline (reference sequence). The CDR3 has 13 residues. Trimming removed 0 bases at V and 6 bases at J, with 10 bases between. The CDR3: CAWSVRGTDTQYF. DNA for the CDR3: TGTGCCTGGAGTGTACGGGGGACGGATACGCAGTATTTT.

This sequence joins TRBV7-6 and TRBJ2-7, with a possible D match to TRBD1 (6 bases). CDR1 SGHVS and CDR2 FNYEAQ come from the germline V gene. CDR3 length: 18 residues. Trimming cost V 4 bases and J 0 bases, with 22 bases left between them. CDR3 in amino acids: CASSSNRDIYEPSYEQYF. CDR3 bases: TGTGCCAGCAGCTCAAACCGGGACATCTACGAGCCCTCCTACGAGCAGTACTTC.

The CDR3 is CASSQWGPGEADTQYF. CDR3 nucleotide sequence: TGTGCCAGCAGCCAATGGGGACCCGGAGAGGCAGATACGCAGTATTTT. The rearrangement links TRBV7-3 to TRBJ2-3, with D perhaps matching TRBD1 or TRBD2 (5 bases each). The V gene lost 5 bases and the J gene lost 4 bases, with 19 bases spanning the gap. The CDR3 consists of 16 residues. The germline gives CDR1 SGHTA, CDR2 FQGTGA. Full variable domain (remainder filled in from reference TRBV7-3 and TRBJ2-3): GAGVSQTPSNKVTEKGKYVELRCDPISGHTALYWYRQSLGQGPEFLIYFQGTGAADDSGLPNDRFFAVRPEGSVSTLKIQRTERGDSAVYLCASSQWGPGEADTQYFGPGTRLTVL.

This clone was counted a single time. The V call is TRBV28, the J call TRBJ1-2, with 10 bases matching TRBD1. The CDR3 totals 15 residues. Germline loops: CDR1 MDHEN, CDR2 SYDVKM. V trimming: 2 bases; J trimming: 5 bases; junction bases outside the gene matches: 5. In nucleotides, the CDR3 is TGTGCCAGCAGTTTAATCGGGACAGGGGATTATGGCTACACCTTC. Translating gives CASSLIGTGDYGYTF.

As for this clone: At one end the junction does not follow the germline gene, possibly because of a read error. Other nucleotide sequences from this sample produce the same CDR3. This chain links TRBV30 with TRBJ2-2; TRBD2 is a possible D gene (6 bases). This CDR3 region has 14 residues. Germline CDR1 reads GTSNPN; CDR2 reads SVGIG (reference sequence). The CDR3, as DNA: TGTGCCTGGAGCGGGAGTTACGACACCGGGGAGCTATTTTTT. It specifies CAWSGSYDTGELFF.

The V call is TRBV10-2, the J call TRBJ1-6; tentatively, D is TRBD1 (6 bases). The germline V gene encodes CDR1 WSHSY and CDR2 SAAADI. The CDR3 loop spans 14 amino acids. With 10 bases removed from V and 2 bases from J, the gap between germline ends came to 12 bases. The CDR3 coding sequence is TGCGCCACCGTACAGGGTACCTATAATTCACCCCTCCACTTT. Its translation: CATVQGTYNSPLHF.

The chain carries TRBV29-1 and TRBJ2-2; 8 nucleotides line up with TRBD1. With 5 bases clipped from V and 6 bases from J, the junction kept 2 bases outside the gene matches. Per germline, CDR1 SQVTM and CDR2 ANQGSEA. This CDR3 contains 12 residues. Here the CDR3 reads CSVQQGAGELFF. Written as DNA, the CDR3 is TGCAGCGTTCAACAGGGGGCCGGGGAGCTGTTTTTT.

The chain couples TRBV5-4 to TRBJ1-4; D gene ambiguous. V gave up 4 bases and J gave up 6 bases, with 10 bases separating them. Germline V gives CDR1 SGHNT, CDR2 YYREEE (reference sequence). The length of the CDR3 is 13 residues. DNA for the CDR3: TGTGCCAGCAGCCGAGGGTTGGATGAAAAACTGTTTTTT. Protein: CASSRGLDEKLFF.

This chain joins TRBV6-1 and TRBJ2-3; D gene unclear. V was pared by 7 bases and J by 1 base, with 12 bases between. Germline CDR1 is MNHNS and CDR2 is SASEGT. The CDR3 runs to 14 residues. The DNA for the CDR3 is TGTGCCAGCACCGGGTGGGTGGGCACAGATACGCAGTATTTT. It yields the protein CASTGWVGTDTQYF.

The CDR3 is CASSVGPTANYGYTF. The CDR3 DNA is TGTGCCAGCAGCGTAGGCCCCACGGCTAACTATGGCTACACCTTC. J is TRBJ1-2 and V is TRBV9; no clear D. Trimming shortened V by 0 bases and J by 0 bases, and 9 bases separated the two germline ends. This CDR3 contains 15 residues. Germline V gives CDR1 SGDLS, CDR2 YYNGEE.

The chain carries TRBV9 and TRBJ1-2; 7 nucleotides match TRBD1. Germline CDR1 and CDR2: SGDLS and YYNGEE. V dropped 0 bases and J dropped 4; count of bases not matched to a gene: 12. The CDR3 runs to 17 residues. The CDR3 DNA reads TGTGCCAGCAGCGTAGCGGAGAACGAGGGGGCGCGCTATGGCTACACCTTC. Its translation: CASSVAENEGARYGYTF.

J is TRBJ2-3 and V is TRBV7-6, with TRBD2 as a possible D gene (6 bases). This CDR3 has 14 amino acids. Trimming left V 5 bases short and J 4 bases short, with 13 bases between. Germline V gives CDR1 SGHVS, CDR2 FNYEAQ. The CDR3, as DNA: TGTGCCAGCAGCCCCCTCCAGCGGGCAGATACGCAGTATTTT. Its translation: CASSPLQRADTQYF.